This TCR beta chain derives from a study of blood T cell repertoires in COVID-19. The wider study: Some COVID-19 samples were acute and others convalescent; all came from the United States, Italy and Spain.

Data came from immunoSEQ multiplex PCR; TCRdb stores just in-frame clones and leaves some out. The sample has around 190,000 clones, approximately 80% seen once. This CDR3 is 16 amino acids long. The source of this sequence is a woman aged 35 to 49 with COVID-19, enrolled during active disease. The genes are TRBV21-1 and TRBJ2-7; the table gives TRBD1 as D, unverified against the DNA. TRBV21-1 is marked as a pseudogene. Sequencing was performed on peripheral blood. CDR3 amino acids: CASSTPRQGIMYEQYV. The CDR3 DNA follows: TGTGCCAGCAGCACCCCCCGGCAGGGGATTATGTACGAGCAGTACGTC.